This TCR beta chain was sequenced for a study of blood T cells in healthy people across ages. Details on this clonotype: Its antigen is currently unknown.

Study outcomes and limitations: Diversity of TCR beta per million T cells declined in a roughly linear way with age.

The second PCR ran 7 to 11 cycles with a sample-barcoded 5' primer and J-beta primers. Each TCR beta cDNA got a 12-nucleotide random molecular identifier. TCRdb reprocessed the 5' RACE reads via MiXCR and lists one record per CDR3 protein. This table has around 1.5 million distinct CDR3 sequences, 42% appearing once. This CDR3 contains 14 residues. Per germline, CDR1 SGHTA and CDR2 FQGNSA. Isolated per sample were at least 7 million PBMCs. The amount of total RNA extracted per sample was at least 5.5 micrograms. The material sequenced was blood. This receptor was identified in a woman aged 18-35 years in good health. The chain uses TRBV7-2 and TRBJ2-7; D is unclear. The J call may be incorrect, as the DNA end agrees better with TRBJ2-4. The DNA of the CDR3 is TGTGCCAGCAGCCCAGACACCCCTTTGAACATTCAGTACTTC. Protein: CASSPDTPLNIQYF.